This T cell receptor (beta chain) originates from a study of T cell responses to AZD1222 COVID-19 vaccine. Study details: Whether given at about 4 or about 12 weeks, second doses were pooled.

On this clone itself: As yet, its antigen is unknown.

CDR3 length: 17 amino acids. Losses at the gene ends were 1 base for V and 2 bases for J; bases not matched to a gene: 8. Germline loops: CDR1 SGHTS, CDR2 YDEGEE. Broader study findings: The CD4 TCRs associated with vaccination extended across spike and predominated at 160-218 and 743-854. Without day 14 samples, only post-peak T cell repertoires were studied. Just 5 or 6 AZD1222 recipients tested seropositive at baseline.

Generated by immunoSEQ multiplex PCR, the TCRdb table keeps only in-frame clones and is missing some. The sample contains 85,000 to 130,000 clones, more than 75% of which appear only once. Sequenced material: peripheral blood, taken on day 0 of AZD1222 vaccination. This clonotype originated in an adult in good health. This chain connects TRBV5-8 to TRBJ1-4; TRBD1 aligns across 7 bases. As DNA, the CDR3 is TGTGCCAGCAGCTTGTCCAGGGGGATGTCGACTAATGAAAAACTGTTTTTT. Its protein product is CASSLSRGMSTNEKLFF. The whole variable domain, filled in from reference TRBV5-8 and TRBJ1-4, reads EAGVTQSPTHLIKTRGQQATLRCSPISGHTSVYWYQQALGLGLQFLLWYDEGEERNRGNFPPRFSGRQFPNYSSELNVNALELEDSALYLCASSLSRGMSTNEKLFFGSGTQLSVL.